The rows below give T cell receptor beta chains drawn from one sample of a study of blood T cell repertoires in COVID-19. The data were produced by immunoSEQ multiplex PCR, yet TCRdb's version contains in-frame clones alone and is incomplete. The sample contains some 64,000 clones, under 80% of which appear only once. The sequencing input was PBMCs or T cells enriched from blood (not recorded which). These receptor sequences come from a woman aged 55-70 years who had been exposed to COVID-19. Each CDR3 is given with its conserved first and last residue. A D gene is named only where the DNA matches it firmly. Clone size is stated in some rows and not others, as once, few, many or a class when expanded.

J	size	V	D	DNA	CDR3
TRBJ2-5	once	TRBV28	TRBD2	TGTGCCAGCAGTGACCGGGGGCGGGGGGGCCGAGAGGCCCAGTACTTC	CASSDRGRGGREAQYF
TRBJ2-3	-	TRBV6-5	TRBD1	TGTGCCAGCAGTAGGGGACAGGGGCTCACAGATACGCAGTATTTT	CASSRGQGLTDTQYF
TRBJ1-6	-	TRBV13	-	TGTGCCAGCAGCCTCTCCAGTTCACCCCTCCACTTT	CASSLSSSPLHF
TRBJ1-3	few	TRBV27	-	TGTGCCAGCAGTTCCACCGGGGGAAGCTCTGGAAACACCATATATTTT	CASSSTGGSSGNTIYF
TRBJ1-1	few	TRBV29-1	-	TGCAGCGTCCTGGGGGGAGGCACTGAAGCTTTCTTT	CSVLGGGTEAFF
TRBJ1-1	-	TRBV5-1	-	TGCGCCAGCAGCGTAGCTTTGAACACTGAAGCTTTCTTT	CASSVALNTEAFF
TRBJ1-6	-	TRBV4-3	-	TGCGCCAGCAGCCAAGAAAGAAAGGGGAATTCACCCCTCCACTTT	CASSQERKGNSPLHF
TRBJ1-3	-	TRBV27	-	TGTGCCAGCAGTCCCCAGGTGGGGGTAGGGAGGGGAAACACCATATATTTT	CASSPQVGVGRGNTIYF
TRBJ2-7	-	TRBV11-1	-	TGTGCCAGCAGCTTAGCAGGGGCCTACGAGCAGTACTTC	CASSLAGAYEQYF
TRBJ2-1	once	TRBV7-9	TRBD1	TGTGCCAGCAGCCCCAGGGGGCTGACCTACAATGAGCAGTTCTTC	CASSPRGLTYNEQFF
TRBJ2-1	-	TRBV7-8	-	TGTGCCAGCAGCTCGGGATCACTCGAGCAGTTCTTC	CASSSGSLEQFF
TRBJ1-1	once	TRBV28	-	TGTGCCACCCTGGGCAGATTAAACACTGAAGCTTTCTTT	CATLGRLNTEAFF
TRBJ2-2	few	TRBV4-2	TRBD1	TGTGCCAGCAGCCAGCCCAGGGGGACCGGGGAGCTGTTTTTT	CASSQPRGTGELFF
TRBJ1-4	-	TRBV28	TRBD1	TGTGCCAGCAGCATGAATCCCGGGACAGCTAATGAAAAACTGTTTTTT	CASSMNPGTANEKLFF
TRBJ2-7	-	TRBV20-1	-	TGCAGTGCTAGTTCCCAGGGGCACGAGCAGTACTTC	CSASSQGHEQYF
TRBJ2-1	-	TRBV18	TRBD2	TGTGCCAGCTCAATCAAGCGGGAGAGTGAGCAGTTCTTC	CASSIKRESEQFF
TRBJ1-1	-	TRBV5-1	-	TGCGCCAGCAGCTTGGATAACAGGCCCTACACTGAAGCTTTCTTT	CASSLDNRPYTEAFF
TRBJ2-2	-	TRBV7-3	-	TGTGCCAGCAGCTTAGCGGTGTCCGGGGAGCTGTTTTTT	CASSLAVSGELFF
TRBJ2-1	-	TRBV10-2	TRBD2	TGCGCCAGCACCGGACTAGCGGGAGGCAGCTCCTACAATGAGCAGTTCTTC	CASTGLAGGSSYNEQFF
TRBJ2-5	once	TRBV27	-	TGTGCCAGCAGCCCGCGGAAAGCGGGTGCGGAGACCCAGTACTTC	CASSPRKAGAETQYF
TRBJ2-5	-	TRBV6-2/TRBV6-3	TRBD1	TGTGCCAGCAGTTCAGGGGGTCGTCGAGATGGAGAGACCCAGTACTTC	CASSSGGRRDGETQYF
TRBJ1-1	-	TRBV24-1	TRBD1	TGTGCCACCAGGGACAGGGGGAACACTGAAGCTTTCTTT	CATRDRGNTEAFF